The source of this T cell receptor (beta chain) is a study of Ad26.COV2.S vaccination and SARS-CoV-2 variants. Overall study: Donor joined the COV1001 Ad26.COV2.S trial arm.

The V end lost 2 bases, the J end lost 5 bases, and 0 bases lay between the germline ends. This CDR3 spans 11 amino acids. Treatment in this sample: around 19 received Ad26.COV2.S at low or high dose, single or two shots; 5 received placebo; per-sample allocation not given. Specimen acquisition occurred on day 63 following the initial vaccine or placebo injection. This clone was counted between two and nine times. What it binds is unknown. Within the sample, other DNA sequences also encode this same CDR3. The assay was immunoSEQ multiplex PCR, and TCRdb's table has in-frame clones only and misses some. The sample includes about 680,000 clones, more than 80% of them seen just once. Notes on the study in general: The authors reported substantial breadth in spike-specific CD8+ and CD4+ T cell responses after vaccination. Recipients given vaccine exceeded placebo recipients in spike-specific TCR breadth.

This receptor was identified in a person aged 18-60 years who received the Ad26.COV2.S COVID-19 vaccine or a placebo. The material sequenced was peripheral blood, taken in a trial of Ad26.COV2.S vaccine versus placebo. V gene TRBV12-3 or TRBV12-4 combines with J gene TRBJ1-4, with unresolved D. This chain's CDR3 is CASSLNEKLFF. The CDR3 bases are TGTGCCAGCAGTTTAAATGAAAAACTGTTTTTT.